These 20 T cell receptor beta chains were all obtained from the same sample, sequenced in a study of cytomegalovirus exposure and HLA in healthy donors. 13 Jbeta primers and 60 Vbeta primers were used for the PCR. The method was immunoSEQ multiplex PCR; TCRdb's version includes in-frame clones alone and lacks a portion of them. Seen here are 150,000 or so clones, 60% to 85% observed once, and the top ten hold around an eighth. Sequenced material: PBMCs. Source of these receptors: a man aged 40-50 years in good health and CMV-seropositive.

This clone was found once. J is TRBJ2-1 and V is TRBV5-4; 8 bases align to TRBD1. Trimming cost V 10 bases and J 8 bases; bases outside gene matches: 11. This CDR3 comprises 13 residues. Germline V gives CDR1 SGHNT, CDR2 YYREEE (reference sequence). CDR3 DNA sequence: TGTGCCCTCCAGGGGGCTAAGTCTCATGAGCAGTTCTTC. Residues: CALQGAKSHEQFF.

J is TRBJ2-5 and V is TRBV4-3; possible D gene TRBD2, 6 bases. The germline V gene has CDR1 LGHNA and CDR2 YSLEER. The CDR3 sequence is 15 residues long. With 1 base removed from V and 5 bases from J, the gap between germline ends came to 14 bases. The CDR3: CASSQGRLVAETQYF. The DNA of the CDR3 is TGCGCCAGCAGCCAAGGCCGACTAGTAGCGGAGACCCAGTACTTC.

This clone has just one count. This rearrangement joins TRBV12-5 to TRBJ2-7, with D tentatively TRBD1 (5 bases). This CDR3 comprises 17 residues. V lost 1 base and J lost 5, with 21 bases in between. Germline V gene sequence: CDR1 LGHNT, CDR2 FRNRAP. Here the CDR3 DNA reads TGTGCTAGTGGTTTGGGGGGCAAGACCCACCTGACGGACGAGCAGTACTTC. Translation: CASGLGGKTHLTDEQYF.

The V gene is TRBV11-2, the J gene TRBJ2-3, with 11 bases lining up with TRBD2. CDR3 length: 19 residues. J gave up 4 bases and V 3 bases, and 15 bases lay outside the gene matches. CDR1 and CDR2 from the germline V gene are SGHAT and FQNNGV. The CDR3: CASSFSPRVLAGEADTQYF. The CDR3, as DNA: TGTGCCAGCAGCTTTTCCCCGCGGGTACTAGCGGGAGAGGCAGATACGCAGTATTTT.

This clone appeared once. CDR3 nucleotide sequence: TGTGCCAGCAGCCCTCCCTCGGGAGCTAACTATGGCTACACCTTC. This codes for CASSPPSGANYGYTF. The rearrangement joins TRBV4-2 to TRBJ1-2; D is unresolved. CDR3 length equals 15 residues. Between the trimmed V and J ends, which lost 4 bases and 0 bases, there was a span of 12 bases. The germline CDR1 and CDR2 sequences are LGHNA and YNFKEQ.

The chain is built from TRBV11-2 and TRBJ2-6, with TRBD1 as a possible D gene (6 bases). CDR3 length: 16 residues. V shed 5 bases and J shed 0 bases, with 11 bases lying between them. CDR1 is SGHAT, CDR2 FQNNGV, per germline. The CDR3 spells CASSGGQPSGANVLTF. In DNA form, the CDR3 reads TGTGCCAGCAGCGGGGGACAACCCTCTGGGGCCAACGTCCTGACTTTC.

The chain recombines TRBV6-1 with TRBJ2-5; D is possibly TRBD1 (6 bases). This CDR3 has 13 residues. Trimming left V 4 bases short and J 5 bases short, with 11 bases between. Per the germline V gene, CDR1 is MNHNS and CDR2 is SASEGT. The CDR3 DNA sequence: TGTGCCAGCAGTGGGGGACAAGGGGAGACCCAGTACTTC. Residues: CASSGGQGETQYF.

The genes are TRBV6-5 and TRBJ2-7; tentative D call: TRBD2 (6 bases). Trimming shortened V by 5 bases and J by 1 base, and 12 bases separated the two germline ends. CDR1 and CDR2 from the germline V gene are MNHEY and SVGAGI. The CDR3 runs to 14 residues. This chain's CDR3 is CASSMGLSSYEQYF. The CDR3, as DNA: TGTGCCAGCAGTATGGGACTTTCTTCCTACGAGCAGTACTTC.

A few counts support this clone. The chain carries TRBV5-4 and TRBJ2-5; TRBD1 matches 7 bases. The trim removed 3 bases at V and 3 bases at J, leaving 20 bases unmatched. Germline CDR1 is SGHNT and CDR2 is YYREEE (reference sequence). The CDR3 consists of 19 residues. The CDR3 loop is CASSYNPYGFSRGKETQYF. The CDR3 bases are TGTGCCAGCAGCTATAATCCATATGGATTTAGCAGGGGGAAAGAGACCCAGTACTTC.

V is TRBV6-1 and J is TRBJ1-3; D ambiguous. The CDR3 length is 17 residues. The germline gives CDR1 MNHNS, CDR2 SASEGT. V lost 2 bases and J lost 0, with 14 bases in between. The CDR3 sequence is CASSEYYRKSSGNTIYF. In DNA form, the CDR3 reads TGTGCCAGCAGTGAATACTACCGCAAAAGCTCTGGAAACACCATATATTTT.

This clone has only one observation. This rearrangement joins TRBV6-4 to TRBJ2-2; a possible D gene is TRBD2 (5 bases). The CDR3 is 14 amino acids. CDR1 is MRHNA, CDR2 SNTAGT, per germline. Deletions cut 6 bases from V and 5 bases from J, with 13 bases between. DNA for the CDR3: TGTGCCAGCAGCGGATTCCCGGGGACCGGGGAGCTGTTTTTT. Translation: CASSGFPGTGELFF.

The gene calls are TRBV2 and TRBJ1-4; TRBD1 matches 11 bases. V dropped 8 bases and J dropped 8; count of bases not matched to a gene: 13. The germline V gene encodes CDR1 SNHLY and CDR2 FYNNEI. There are 16 residues in the CDR3. CDR3 sequence (DNA): TGTGCCAGCCGCCTGAATCCCGGGACAGGGGGAGAAAAACTGTTTTTT. It translates to CASRLNPGTGGEKLFF.

This clone has more than one count but fewer than ten. This sequence joins TRBV4-1 and TRBJ1-3; weak D call: TRBD1 (6 bases). V was trimmed by 1 base and J by 2 bases, leaving 15 bases between them. CDR1 and CDR2 from the germline V gene are MGHRA and YSYEKL. CDR3 length equals 17 residues. The CDR3 region is CASSQAPFRGTGNTIYF. The CDR3 nucleotides are TGCGCCAGCAGCCAAGCCCCCTTCAGGGGTACTGGAAACACCATATATTTT.

This clone was seen a handful of times. The rearrangement joins TRBV4-3 to TRBJ1-1; perhaps TRBD1 as D (5 bases). The V gene lost 0 bases and the J gene lost 3 bases, with 17 bases spanning the gap. Looked up from germline, CDR1 is LGHNA and CDR2 is YSLEER. CDR3 length equals 17 residues. CDR3 nucleotides: TGCGCCAGCAGCCAAGACGTACGGAGGGGCAGGGACACTGAAGCTTTCTTT. Translation: CASSQDVRRGRDTEAFF.

The table lists this clone with a count of one. This chain connects TRBV5-6 to TRBJ1-1; D is undetermined. This CDR3 contains 14 residues. V lost 5 bases and J lost 3, with 14 bases in between. Germline loops: CDR1 SGHDT, CDR2 YYEEEE. The CDR3 DNA is TGTGCCAGCAGATTGCGAGGGCCAGACACTGAAGCTTTCTTT. It encodes CASRLRGPDTEAFF.

This clone was counted a few times. The V call is TRBV4-3, the J call TRBJ1-5, with a possible D match to TRBD1 (5 bases). The CDR3 has 13 amino acids. The germline gives CDR1 LGHNA, CDR2 YSLEER. Deletions cut 1 base from V and 5 bases from J, with 6 bases between. The CDR3 region has the DNA TGCGCCAGCAGCCAAGGGGGGGATCAGCCCCAGCATTTT. Translated, it gives CASSQGGDQPQHF.

The chain has TRBV10-3 and TRBJ2-7; 8 nucleotides align to TRBD1. The CDR3 runs 14 residues. The V gene end was trimmed by 10 bases and the J gene end by 4 bases; junction bases not matched to a gene: 12. Germline CDR1 and CDR2: ENHRY and SYGVKD. CDR3 nucleotides: TGTGCCACCCTGCCGCGGCAGGGGGCATACGAGCAGTACTTC. It codes for CATLPRQGAYEQYF.

The V gene is TRBV5-4, the J gene TRBJ2-1; 9 bases agree with TRBD1. J lost 14 bases, V lost 4 bases, and 10 bases had no gene match. The CDR3 spans 13 residues. Germline V gene sequence: CDR1 SGHNT, CDR2 YYREEE (reference sequence). CDR3 nucleotide sequence: TGTGCCAGCAGCCATATTACAGGGGGCGGGGAGTTCTTC. Its protein product is CASSHITGGGEFF. The full variable domain, completed using reference TRBV5-4 and TRBJ2-1, is ETGVTQSPTHLIKTRGQQVTLRCSSQSGHNTVSWYQQALGQGPQFIFQYYREEENGRGNFPPRFSGLQFPNYSSELNVNALELDDSALYLCASSHITGGGEFFGPGTRLTVL.

To note about this clone: A read error may account for a junction end that differs from germline. The genes are TRBV7-2 and TRBJ2-6; 8 positions match TRBD1. In germline, CDR1 is SGHTA, CDR2 FQGNSA. This CDR3 spans 17 amino acids. In DNA, the CDR3 is TGTGCCAGCAGCCCCCGACAGGGGAGAACTGGGGCCAACGTCCCGACTTTC. Translation: CASSPRQGRTGANVPTF. Full variable domain (missing parts from reference TRBV7-2 and TRBJ2-6): GAGVSQSPSNKVTEKGKDVELRCDPISGHTALYWYRQSLGQGLEFLIYFQGNSAPDKSGLPSDRFSAERTGGSVSTLTIQRTQQEDSAVYLCASSPRQGRTGANVPTFGAGSRLTVL.

CDR3 in DNA: TGTGCCAGCAGCCCCAGCGGGGAGCTGTTTTTT. This encodes CASSPSGELFF. This chain links TRBV7-6 with TRBJ2-2; no clear D gene. V lost 5 bases and J lost 7, with 5 bases in between. The germline CDR1 and CDR2 sequences are SGHVS and FNYEAQ. This CDR3 has 11 residues.